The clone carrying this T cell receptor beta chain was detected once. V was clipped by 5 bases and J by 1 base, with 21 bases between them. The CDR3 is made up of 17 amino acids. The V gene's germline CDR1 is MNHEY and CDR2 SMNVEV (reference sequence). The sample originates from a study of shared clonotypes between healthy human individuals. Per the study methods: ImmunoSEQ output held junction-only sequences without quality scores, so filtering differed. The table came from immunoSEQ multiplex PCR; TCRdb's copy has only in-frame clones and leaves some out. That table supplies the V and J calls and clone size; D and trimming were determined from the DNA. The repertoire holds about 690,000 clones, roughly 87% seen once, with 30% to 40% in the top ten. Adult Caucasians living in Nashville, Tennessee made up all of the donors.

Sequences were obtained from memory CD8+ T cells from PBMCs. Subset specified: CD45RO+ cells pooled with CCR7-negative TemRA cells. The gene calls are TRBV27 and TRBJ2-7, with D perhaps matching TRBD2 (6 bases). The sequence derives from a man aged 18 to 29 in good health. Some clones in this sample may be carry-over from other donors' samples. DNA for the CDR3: TGTGCCAGCAGTCCACTCGGGGGAGGCGGGGCTTCCTACGAGCAGTACTTC. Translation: CASSPLGGGGASYEQYF.